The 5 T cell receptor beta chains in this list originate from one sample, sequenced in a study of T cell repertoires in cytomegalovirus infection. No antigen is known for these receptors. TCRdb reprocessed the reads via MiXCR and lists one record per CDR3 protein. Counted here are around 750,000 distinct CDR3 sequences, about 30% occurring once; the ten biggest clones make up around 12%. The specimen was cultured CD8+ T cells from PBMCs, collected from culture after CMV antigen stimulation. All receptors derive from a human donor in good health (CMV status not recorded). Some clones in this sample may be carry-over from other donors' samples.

The CDR3 protein is CASSEGVAAYGYTF. CDR3 nucleotides: TGTGCCAGCAGTGAAGGGGTGGCGGCTTATGGCTACACCTTC. The V gene is TRBV2, the J gene TRBJ1-2, with no clear D. This CDR3 contains 14 residues. With 1 base removed from V and 5 bases from J, the gap between germline ends came to 11 bases. Germline values: CDR1 SNHLY, CDR2 FYNNEI.

The CDR3 here is CAISELGEEGYTF. The CDR3 DNA follows: TGTGCCATCAGTGAGTTGGGAGAGGAGGGCTACACCTTC. The chain couples TRBV10-3 to TRBJ1-2; no clear D. Germline lookup yields CDR1 ENHRY and CDR2 SYGVKD. The V end lost 1 base, the J end lost 8 bases, and 11 bases lay between the germline ends. The length of the CDR3 is 13 residues.

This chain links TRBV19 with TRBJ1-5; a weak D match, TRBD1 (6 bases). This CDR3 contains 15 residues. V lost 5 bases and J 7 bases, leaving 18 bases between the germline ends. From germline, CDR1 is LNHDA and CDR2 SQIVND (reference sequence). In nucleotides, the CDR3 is TGTGCCAGTAGTTTAGGGGACAATAACGCCCAGCCCCAGCATTTT. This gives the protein CASSLGDNNAQPQHF.

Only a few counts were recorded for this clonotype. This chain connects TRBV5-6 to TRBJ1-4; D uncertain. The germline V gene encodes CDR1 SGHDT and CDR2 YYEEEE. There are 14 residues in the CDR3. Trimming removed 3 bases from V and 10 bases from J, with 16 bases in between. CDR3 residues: CASSSGRPSGKLFF. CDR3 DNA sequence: TGTGCCAGCAGCTCCGGACGGCCTTCGGGAAAACTGTTTTTT.

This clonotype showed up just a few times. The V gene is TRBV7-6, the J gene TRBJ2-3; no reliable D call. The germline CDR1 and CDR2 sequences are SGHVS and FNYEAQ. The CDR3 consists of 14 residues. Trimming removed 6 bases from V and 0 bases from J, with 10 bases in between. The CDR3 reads CASRFPSSTDTQYF. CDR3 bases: TGTGCCAGCAGGTTCCCATCAAGCACAGATACGCAGTATTTT.